This paragraph covers one T cell receptor beta chain sequence. Its matching antigen is unknown. A junction boundary mismatches the germline segment, possibly from a read error. The data were obtained in a study of cytomegalovirus exposure and HLA in healthy donors. Study-wide results and limits: Most subjects had HLA-A and HLA-B alleles reportedly predicted accurately by TCR beta sequences.

PCR was performed using 60 Vbeta and 13 Jbeta primers. Clones were read by immunoSEQ multiplex PCR, and TCRdb kept only the in-frame ones, dropping some. Among roughly 180,000 clones listed, about four fifths were seen once. What was sequenced was PBMCs. The receptor was derived from a female donor in good health and CMV-seronegative.

The CDR3 nucleotides are TGTGCCCGCAGTCGGGACAGATTCACCTACGAGCAGTACTTC. It specifies CARSRDRFTYEQYF. V is TRBV7-2 and J is TRBJ2-7; 7 bases line up with TRBD1. This CDR3 is 14 amino acids long. The germline gives CDR1 SGHTA, CDR2 FQGNSA.